One and the same sample provided the 5 T cell receptor beta chains below, sequenced in a study of blood T cell repertoires in COVID-19 (dated by TCRdb to 2018 to 2021). Library method: the immunoSEQ multiplex PCR assay. What TCRdb holds here is the immuneACCESS table cut down to in-frame rearrangements. Part of the clones is not present; checked against another copy, under half of the missing clones reflect an unresolved V gene, and the others are unexplained. The table for this sample lists under 200,000 clones; around 84% of them were counted only once. The ten biggest clones cover approximately 15% of the sample. Sequenced material: peripheral blood. The receptors here all came from an older woman with COVID-19, enrolled during active disease.

The chain employs TRBV5-1 and TRBJ1-5, with D hard to call. The V end was cut by 2 bases, the J end by 7 bases, with 16 bases between. Per germline, CDR1 SGHRS and CDR2 YFSETQ. The CDR3 is made up of 15 amino acids. DNA of the CDR3: TGCGCCAGCAGCTTAAGGTCGGGGTCGGGACAGCCCCAGCATTTT. It translates to CASSLRSGSGQPQHF.

The chain employs TRBV7-3 and TRBJ1-2; D is perhaps TRBD1 (5 bases). The CDR3 is 13 residues long. Trimming stripped 2 bases from V and 7 bases from J, with 11 bases between. The V gene's germline CDR1 is SGHTA and CDR2 FQGTGA. This chain's CDR3 is CASSLGAFRGYTF. The CDR3, as DNA: TGTGCCAGCAGCTTAGGGGCATTCCGTGGCTACACCTTC.

Written as DNA, the CDR3 is TGTGCCACCAACCGGGTGAACACTGAAGCTTTCTTT. It yields the protein CATNRVNTEAFF. The chain has TRBV10-3 and TRBJ1-1; D remains unclear. V was trimmed by 10 bases and J by 0 bases, leaving 9 bases between them. Germline V lookup: CDR1 ENHRY, CDR2 SYGVKD. The CDR3 consists of 12 residues.

This rearrangement joins TRBV27 to TRBJ2-7; D possibly corresponds to TRBD1 (6 bases). V was clipped by 7 bases and J by 3 bases, with 10 bases between them. The CDR3 is 12 amino acids. Germline V CDR1 and CDR2: MNHEY, SMNVEV (reference sequence). CDR3 DNA: TGTGCCAGCACCTCACAGGGCTACGAGCAGTACTTC. Translated: CASTSQGYEQYF.

The chain is built from TRBV5-8 and TRBJ2-5; the match to TRBD2 covers 13 bases. CDR3 length: 16 residues. From germline, CDR1 is SGHTS and CDR2 YDEGEE. V lost 6 bases to trimming and J lost 5 bases; unmatched junction nucleotides: 10. The CDR3 nucleotides read TGTGCCAGCACCCCAGGGACTAGCGGGAAAGGGGAGACCCAGTACTTC. Amino acids: CASTPGTSGKGETQYF.